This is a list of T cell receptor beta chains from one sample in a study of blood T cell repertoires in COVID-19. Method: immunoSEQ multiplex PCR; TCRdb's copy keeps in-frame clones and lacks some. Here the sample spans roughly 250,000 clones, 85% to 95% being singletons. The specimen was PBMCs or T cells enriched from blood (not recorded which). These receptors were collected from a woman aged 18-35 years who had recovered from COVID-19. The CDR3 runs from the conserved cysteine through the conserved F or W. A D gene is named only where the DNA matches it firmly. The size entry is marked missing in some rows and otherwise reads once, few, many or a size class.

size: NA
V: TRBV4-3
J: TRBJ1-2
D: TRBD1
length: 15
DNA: TGCGCCAGCAGCCAAGATTCTACAGGGGTCTATGGCTACACCTTC
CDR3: CASSQDSTGVYGYTF

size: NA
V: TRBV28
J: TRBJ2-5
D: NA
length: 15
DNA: TGTGCCAGCAGGCGTCCACTAGTGGGCTCTGGGGCCCAGTACTTC
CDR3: CASRRPLVGSGAQYF

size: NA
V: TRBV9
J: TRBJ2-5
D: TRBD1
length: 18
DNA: TGTGCCAGCAGCGTAGGGTCCCGTGGGACAGGGGTCCAAGAGACCCAGTACTTC
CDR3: CASSVGSRGTGVQETQYF

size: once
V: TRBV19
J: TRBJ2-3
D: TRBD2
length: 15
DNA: TGTGCCAGTAGTTTCCGACTAGCGGGCACAGATACGCAGTATTTT
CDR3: CASSFRLAGTDTQYF

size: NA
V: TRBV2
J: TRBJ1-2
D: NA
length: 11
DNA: TGTGCCAGCAACCCAGGCTATGGCTACACCTTC
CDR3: CASNPGYGYTF

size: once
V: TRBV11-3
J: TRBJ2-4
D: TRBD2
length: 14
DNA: TGTGCCAGCAGCTTAACTAGCGGGATGGGCATTCAGTACTTC
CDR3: CASSLTSGMGIQYF

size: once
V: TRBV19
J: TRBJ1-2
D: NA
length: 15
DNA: TGTGCCAGTAGTAAGGGTACGGGGGAAGAGGATGGCTACACCTTC
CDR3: CASSKGTGEEDGYTF

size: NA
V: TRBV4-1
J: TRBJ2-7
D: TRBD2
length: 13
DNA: TGCGCCAGCTGCGGCGGGAGCTCCTACGAGCAGTACTTC
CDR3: CASCGGSSYEQYF

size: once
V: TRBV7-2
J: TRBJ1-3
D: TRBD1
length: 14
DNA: TGTGCCAGCAGCGGGACAGGGGGCGTAAACACCATATATTTT
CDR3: CASSGTGGVNTIYF

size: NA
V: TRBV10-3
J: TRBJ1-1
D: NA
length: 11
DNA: TGTGCCATCAGTGGAGCGCTAGGAGCTTTCTTT
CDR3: CAISGALGAFF

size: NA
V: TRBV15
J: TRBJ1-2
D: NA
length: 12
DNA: TGTGCCACCTCGACAGCGAACTATGGCTACACCTTC
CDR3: CATSTANYGYTF

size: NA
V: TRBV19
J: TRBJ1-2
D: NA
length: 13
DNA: TGTGCCAGTACCAGGGCTTTCGGCTATGGCTACACCTTC
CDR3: CASTRAFGYGYTF

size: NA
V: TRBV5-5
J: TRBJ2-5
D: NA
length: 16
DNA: TGTGCCAGCAGCTTGTGGGACTCAGCGTTCCAAGAGACCCAGTACTTC
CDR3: CASSLWDSAFQETQYF

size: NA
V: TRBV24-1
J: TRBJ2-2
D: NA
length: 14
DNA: TGTGCCACCAGTGGGAGCCTGAACACCGGGGAGCTGTTTTTT
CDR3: CATSGSLNTGELFF

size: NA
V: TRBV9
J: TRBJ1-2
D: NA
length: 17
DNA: TGTGCCAGCAGCAGGGCAGGGATTATGTTTTGGAGCTATGGCTACACCTTC
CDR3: CASSRAGIMFWSYGYTF

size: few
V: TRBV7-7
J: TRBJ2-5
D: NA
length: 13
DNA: TGTGCTAGCAGCTTAGGTCCAGAAGAGACCCAGTACTTC
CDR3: CASSLGPEETQYF

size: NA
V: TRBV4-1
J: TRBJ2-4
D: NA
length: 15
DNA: TGCGCCAGCAGCCAAGTCGGGGGGCGAAAAAACATTCAGTACTTC
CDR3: CASSQVGGRKNIQYF

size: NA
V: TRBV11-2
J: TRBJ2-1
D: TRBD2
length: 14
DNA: TGTGCCAGCAGCTTAGACGTGCGGGAGCTGACGCAGTTCTTC
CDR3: CASSLDVRELTQFF

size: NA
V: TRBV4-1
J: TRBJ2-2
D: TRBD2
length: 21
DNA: TGCGCCAGCAGCCTACTCCCCAAACGACTAGCGGGAGGGGGGCCGGCCGGGGAGCTGTTTTTT
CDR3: CASSLLPKRLAGGGPAGELFF

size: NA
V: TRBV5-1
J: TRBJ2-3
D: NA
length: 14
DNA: TGCGCCAGCAGCTTAACGGCAGGGGCAGATACGCAGTATTTT
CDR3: CASSLTAGADTQYF

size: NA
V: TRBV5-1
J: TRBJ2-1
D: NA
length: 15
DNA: TGCGCCAGCAGCTTGACCAGCGACCATTACAATGAGCAGTTCTTC
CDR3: CASSLTSDHYNEQFF

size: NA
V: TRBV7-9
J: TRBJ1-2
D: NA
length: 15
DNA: TGTGCCAGCAGCTCGACATCCGGGGCTAACTATGGCTACACCTTC
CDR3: CASSSTSGANYGYTF

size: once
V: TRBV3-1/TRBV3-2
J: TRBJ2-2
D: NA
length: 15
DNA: TGTGCCAGCAGCCAGGGACATACGAACACCGGGGAGCTGTTTTTT
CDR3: CASSQGHTNTGELFF

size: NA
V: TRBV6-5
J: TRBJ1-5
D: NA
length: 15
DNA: TGTGCCAGCAGCCGAGAAGCGGGAGGCAATCAGCCCCAGCATTTT
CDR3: CASSREAGGNQPQHF

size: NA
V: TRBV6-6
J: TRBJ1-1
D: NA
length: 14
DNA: TGTGCCAGCAGTTATTTTTCGGGGGGCACTGAAGCTTTCTTT
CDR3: CASSYFSGGTEAFF

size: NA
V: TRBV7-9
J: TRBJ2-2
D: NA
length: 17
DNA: TGTGCCAGCAGTAAGAGCCCAGGGTCAACATACACCGGGGAGCTGTTTTTT
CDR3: CASSKSPGSTYTGELFF

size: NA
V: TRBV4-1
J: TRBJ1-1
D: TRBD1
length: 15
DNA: TGCGCCAGCAGCCAAGGGGACAGGGATCTCACTGAAGCTTTCTTT
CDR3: CASSQGDRDLTEAFF

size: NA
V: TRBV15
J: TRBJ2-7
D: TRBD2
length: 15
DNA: TGTGCCACCAGCAGTCGGGCGGGAGGCTCCTACGAGCAGTACTTC
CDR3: CATSSRAGGSYEQYF

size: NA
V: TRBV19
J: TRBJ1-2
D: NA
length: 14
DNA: TGTGCCAGTACCGCGACAGAAGCTAACTATGGCTACACCTTC
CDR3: CASTATEANYGYTF

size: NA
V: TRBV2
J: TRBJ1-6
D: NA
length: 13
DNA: TGTGCCAGCGGAGGACTGCAGAATTCACCCCTCCACTTT
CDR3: CASGGLQNSPLHF

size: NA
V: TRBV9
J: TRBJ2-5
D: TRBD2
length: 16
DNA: TGTGCCAGCAGCGTAGTTGAGCGGGGGGGCTTAGAGACCCAGTACTTC
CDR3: CASSVVERGGLETQYF

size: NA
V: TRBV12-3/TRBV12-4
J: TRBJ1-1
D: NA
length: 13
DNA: TGTGCCAGCAACCTGGGGGGGAACACTGAAGCTTTCTTT
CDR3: CASNLGGNTEAFF

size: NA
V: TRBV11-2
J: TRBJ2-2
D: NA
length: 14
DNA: TGTGCCAGCAGCCCCAACAGGAACACCGGGGAGCTGTTTTTT
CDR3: CASSPNRNTGELFF

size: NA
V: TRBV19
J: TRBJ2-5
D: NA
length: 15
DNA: TGTGCCAGTAGTATAAGGATACGGGTCGGAGAGACCCAGTACTTC
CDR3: CASSIRIRVGETQYF

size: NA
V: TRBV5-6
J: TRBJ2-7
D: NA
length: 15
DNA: TGTGCCAGCAGCTTGGTTACAACAGTGACCTACGAGCAGTACTTC
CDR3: CASSLVTTVTYEQYF

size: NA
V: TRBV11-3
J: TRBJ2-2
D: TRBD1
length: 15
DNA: TGTGCCAGCAGCATAGTAGGGGGCGCCACCGGGGAGCTGTTTTTT
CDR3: CASSIVGGATGELFF

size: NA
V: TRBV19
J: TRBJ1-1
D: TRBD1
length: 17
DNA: TGTGCCAGTAGTATCTTCGTGTCCGGACAGGGAACCACTGAAGCTTTCTTT
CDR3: CASSIFVSGQGTTEAFF

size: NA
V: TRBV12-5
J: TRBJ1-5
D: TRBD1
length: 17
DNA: TGTGCTAGTGGTTTGAGTTGGACAGGGAGGAGCAATCAGCCCCAGCATTTT
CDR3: CASGLSWTGRSNQPQHF

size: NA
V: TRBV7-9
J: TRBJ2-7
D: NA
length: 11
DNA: TGTGCCAGCAGCCTAAACTACGAGCAGTACTTC
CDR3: CASSLNYEQYF

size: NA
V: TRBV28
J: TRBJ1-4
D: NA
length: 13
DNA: TGTGCCAGCAGTAAGGGGAGGGTTGAAAAACTGTTTTTT
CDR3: CASSKGRVEKLFF